This entry lists 27 T cell receptor beta chains sequenced from one sample in a study of blood T cell repertoires in COVID-19. Assay: immunoSEQ multiplex PCR; the TCRdb copy retains only in-frame clones and omits some. The sample holds about 250,000 clones, roughly nine tenths seen once. The sample comprised peripheral blood. These receptors were obtained from an older woman who had recovered from COVID-19.

V is TRBV18 and J is TRBJ2-7; 10 nucleotides match TRBD1. Trimming took 8 bases from V and 2 from J; bases not matched to a gene: 6. CDR3 length: 14 amino acids. Per the germline V gene, CDR1 is KGHSH and CDR2 is LQKENI. The CDR3 DNA follows: TGTGCCAGCATCCCCGGGACAGGGGCCTACGAGCAGTACTTC. Translated, it gives CASIPGTGAYEQYF.

The chain carries TRBV7-2 and TRBJ2-2; weak D call: TRBD1 (9 bases). Germline V gives CDR1 SGHTA, CDR2 FQGNSA. Deletions cut 5 bases from V and 1 base from J, with 17 bases between. The CDR3 covers 17 residues. The CDR3 sequence is CASSRRGGQGNTGELFF. Written as DNA, the CDR3 is TGTGCCAGCAGCCGCCGGGGGGGACAGGGGAACACCGGGGAGCTGTTTTTT.

This clone was found a few times. The sample contains more than one DNA sequence encoding this CDR3. The V and J genes are TRBV28 and TRBJ2-3, with TRBD2 as a possible D gene (6 bases). This CDR3 contains 14 residues. V was cut by 7 bases and J by 1 base, with 12 bases left in between. The V gene's germline CDR1 is MDHEN and CDR2 SYDVKM. The DNA of the CDR3 is TGTGCCAGCATCCCCGGGGGAGGCACAGATACGCAGTATTTT. Its translation: CASIPGGGTDTQYF.

V usage is TRBV15 and J usage is TRBJ2-5; TRBD2 matches 7 bases. V lost 0 bases and J lost 5; bases outside the gene matches: 12. This CDR3 has 17 residues. Germline-derived CDR1 and CDR2 are LNHNV and YYDKDF (reference sequence). The CDR3 loop is CATSREKWGGRGETQYF. The CDR3 DNA is TGTGCCACCAGCAGAGAAAAGTGGGGGGGACGTGGGGAGACCCAGTACTTC.

This chain links TRBV7-9 with TRBJ2-3; D perhaps matches TRBD2 (7 bases). The CDR3 length is 14 residues. Germline lookup yields CDR1 SEHNR and CDR2 FQNEAQ (reference sequence). The V end was cut by 2 bases, the J end by 4 bases, with 10 bases between. The CDR3 protein is CASSLTGGPDTQYF. The CDR3 DNA reads as TGTGCCAGCAGCTTAACCGGGGGGCCAGATACGCAGTATTTT.

CDR3 DNA sequence: TGCAGCGTTGTTGGACTGGCGCTTAGCACAGATACGCAGTATTTT. Encoded protein: CSVVGLALSTDTQYF. The chain couples TRBV29-1 to TRBJ2-3; a possible D gene is TRBD2 (5 bases). There are 15 residues in the CDR3. The ends were cut back, 4 bases at V and 0 bases at J, with 14 bases in the middle. The germline V gene encodes CDR1 SQVTM and CDR2 ANQGSEA.

This clone was found many times. V gene TRBV27 combines with J gene TRBJ1-2; the D is unclear. Germline assignment: CDR1 MNHEY and CDR2 SMNVEV (reference sequence). The CDR3 has 13 residues. Between the trimmed V and J ends, which lost 5 bases and 8 bases, there was a span of 15 bases. The CDR3 loop reads CASSLTVGNGYTF. CDR3 nucleotides: TGTGCCAGCAGTCTGACTGTTGGAAACGGCTACACCTTC.

V and J are TRBV12-3 or TRBV12-4 and TRBJ2-5; D may be TRBD1 (8 bases). V was cut by 4 bases and J by 5 bases, with 11 bases left in between. The CDR3 contains 13 residues. The CDR3 is CASSSQGGETQYF. The DNA for the CDR3 is TGTGCCAGCAGTTCACAGGGGGGGGAGACCCAGTACTTC.

A single count supports this clone. This rearrangement joins TRBV2 to TRBJ1-1; D call uncertain. Looked up from germline, CDR1 is SNHLY and CDR2 is FYNNEI. The CDR3 totals 10 residues. This chain's CDR3 is CLYENTEAFF. DNA of the CDR3: TGTCTATACGAGAACACTGAAGCTTTCTTT. The variable domain in full, with the rest retrieved from reference TRBV2 and TRBJ1-1, is EPEVTQTPSHQVTQMGQEVILRCVPISNHLYFYWYRQILGQKVEFLVSFYNNEISEKSEIFDDQFSVERPDGSNFTLKIRSTKLEDSAMYFCLYENTEAFFGQGTRLTVV.

CDR3 DNA sequence: TGTGCCACAGGGACAGGCTCTAATCAGCCCCAGCATTTT. Its translation: CATGTGSNQPQHF. The J gene is TRBJ1-5, the V gene TRBV24-1, with 8 bases that match TRBD1. The CDR3 is made up of 13 amino acids. Unmatched junction bases numbered 5, after V lost 10 bases and J lost 4 bases. Germline CDR1 KGHDR, CDR2 SFDVKD.

CDR3 region: CATSRVRLPGSPLHF. For the CDR3, the DNA is TGTGCCACCAGCAGAGTGCGACTGCCTGGCTCACCCCTCCACTTT. This chain joins TRBV15 and TRBJ1-6, with D hard to call. The CDR3 covers 15 residues. V was shortened by 1 base and J by 10 bases, with 14 bases between the two germline ends. CDR1 is LNHNV and CDR2 is YYDKDF in the germline V gene (reference sequence).

This sequence joins TRBV12-3 or TRBV12-4 and TRBJ2-7; the D gene is possibly TRBD2 (7 bases). V was cut by 5 bases and J by 4 bases, with 12 bases left in between. The CDR3 sequence is 13 residues long. The DNA for the CDR3 is TGTGCCAGCAGTCCCGGGGGGCCTTACGAGCAGTACTTC. Translation: CASSPGGPYEQYF.

The chain recombines TRBV9 with TRBJ1-1; 7 bases align to TRBD1. V shed 5 bases and J 2 bases; nucleotides not matched to a gene: 9. The CDR3 is 15 residues long. CDR1 is SGDLS, CDR2 YYNGEE, per germline. The CDR3 nucleotides read TGTGCCAGCAGAAGACAGGGTAATGGTAACACTGAAGCTTTCTTT. Protein product: CASRRQGNGNTEAFF.

This chain connects TRBV28 to TRBJ1-3; D may be TRBD1 (5 bases). This CDR3 comprises 14 residues. Germline loops: CDR1 MDHEN, CDR2 SYDVKM. V was trimmed by 5 bases and J by 3 bases, leaving 11 bases between them. CDR3 residues: CASSPPQGGNTIYF. The CDR3 region has the DNA TGTGCCAGCAGTCCTCCCCAGGGTGGAAACACCATATATTTT.

For the CDR3, the DNA is TGTGCCAGCATTACCTGGGGGCGGGGCACAGATACGCAGTATTTT. Residues: CASITWGRGTDTQYF. The rearrangement uses TRBV28 and TRBJ2-3; the D gene is possibly TRBD1 (6 bases). The germline V gene encodes CDR1 MDHEN and CDR2 SYDVKM. V lost 7 bases and J 1 base, leaving 15 bases between the germline ends. This CDR3 is built from 15 residues.

This clone came up a few times. The rearrangement links TRBV24-1 to TRBJ1-5; no clear D. Germline V gene lookup returns CDR1 KGHDR and CDR2 SFDVKD. V was trimmed by 4 bases and J by 0 bases, leaving 6 bases between them. The CDR3 has 14 residues. The CDR3 region is CATSENYSNQPQHF. CDR3 coding DNA: TGTGCCACCAGTGAAAACTATAGCAATCAGCCCCAGCATTTT.

V is TRBV28 and J is TRBJ2-5; 7 bases align to TRBD1. After removal of 0 bases from V and 2 bases from J, the junction contained 3 bases not matched to a gene. Germline V gene data show CDR1 as MDHEN and CDR2 as SYDVKM. CDR3 length: 15 amino acids. The CDR3 sequence is CASSLWPGQQETQYF. In nucleotides, the CDR3 is TGTGCCAGCAGTTTATGGCCGGGACAGCAAGAGACCCAGTACTTC.

The J gene is TRBJ2-5, the V gene TRBV7-3; the match to TRBD2 covers 13 bases. Germline assignment: CDR1 SGHTA and CDR2 FQGTGA. There are 17 residues in the CDR3. V was clipped by 3 bases and J by 0 bases; unmatched bases: 4. CDR3 region: CASSFLTSGGHQETQYF. The CDR3 nucleotides are TGTGCCAGCAGCTTCCTGACTAGCGGGGGGCACCAAGAGACCCAGTACTTC. Full variable domain (remainder filled in from reference TRBV7-3 and TRBJ2-5): GAGVSQTPSNKVTEKGKYVELRCDPISGHTALYWYRQSLGQGPEFLIYFQGTGAADDSGLPNDRFFAVRPEGSVSTLKIQRTERGDSAVYLCASSFLTSGGHQETQYFGPGTRLLVL.

V and J are TRBV5-4 and TRBJ2-2; 10 positions agree with TRBD2. The CDR3 loop spans 17 amino acids. The germline V gene encodes CDR1 SGHNT and CDR2 YYREEE (reference sequence). Losses at the gene ends were 4 bases for V and 1 base for J; bases not matched to a gene: 7. The CDR3 here is CASSRSGGALNTGELFF. CDR3 coding DNA: TGTGCCAGCAGCCGCAGCGGGGGGGCCTTGAACACCGGGGAGCTGTTTTTT.

The chain joins TRBV27 to TRBJ2-5; perhaps TRBD1 as D (6 bases). V was trimmed by 7 bases and J by 0 bases, leaving 15 bases between them. Germline V gives CDR1 MNHEY, CDR2 SMNVEV (reference sequence). CDR3 length: 15 amino acids. This CDR3 is CASTKRTGYQETQYF. The CDR3 DNA reads TGTGCCAGCACCAAACGTACAGGGTACCAAGAGACCCAGTACTTC.

This rearrangement joins TRBV2 to TRBJ2-3; 8 bases are shared with TRBD2. From germline, CDR1 is SNHLY and CDR2 FYNNEI. This CDR3 region has 15 residues. The junction had 3 bases not matched to a gene; V was cut back by 4 bases and J by 0 bases. The CDR3 is CASSAGGASTDTQYF. The CDR3 region has the DNA TGTGCCAGCAGTGCGGGGGGGGCTAGCACAGATACGCAGTATTTT.

This sequence joins TRBV5-4 and TRBJ2-3; maybe TRBD1 (6 bases). The germline gives CDR1 SGHNT, CDR2 YYREEE (reference sequence). This CDR3 is built from 15 residues. The ends were cut back, 1 base at V and 0 bases at J, with 9 bases in the middle. CDR3 protein: CASSLSQGSTDTQYF. Written as DNA, the CDR3 is TGTGCCAGCAGCTTGTCGCAGGGGAGCACAGATACGCAGTATTTT.

This sequence joins TRBV18 and TRBJ1-1, with unresolved D. The CDR3 has 15 amino acids. V was clipped by 5 bases and J by 0 bases, with 13 bases between them. Germline V gene sequence: CDR1 KGHSH, CDR2 LQKENI. CDR3 residues: CASSESGIVNTEAFF. The CDR3 bases are TGTGCCAGCTCAGAATCCGGGATAGTGAACACTGAAGCTTTCTTT. The full variable domain, in which reference TRBV18 and TRBJ1-1 provide the parts outside the CDR3, is NAGVMQNPRHLVRRRGQEARLRCSPMKGHSHVYWYRQLPEEGLKFMVYLQKENIIDESGMPKERFSAEFPKEGPSILRIQQVVRGDSAAYFCASSESGIVNTEAFFGQGTRLTVV.

This clone has more than one count but fewer than ten. The CDR3: CASSRGQGVNTEAFF. The CDR3 nucleotides read TGTGCCAGCAGTCGCGGACAGGGGGTGAACACTGAAGCTTTCTTT. This chain connects TRBV11-1 to TRBJ1-1, with TRBD1 matching 10 bases. CDR1 and CDR2 (germline): SGHAT, FQDESV (reference sequence). The CDR3 has 15 amino acids. V shed 6 bases, J shed 0 bases, and the junction held 4 bases outside the gene matches.

This chain connects TRBV2 to TRBJ1-4, with D maybe TRBD1 (6 bases). Germline-derived CDR1 and CDR2 are SNHLY and FYNNEI. The CDR3 length is 14 residues. V dropped 7 bases and J dropped 13 bases, with 22 bases sitting between them. The DNA for the CDR3 is TGTGCCAGCAACTCCGGGACACAAAGAAGTGGACTGTTTTTT. Its translation is CASNSGTQRSGLFF.

The chain has TRBV5-1 and TRBJ2-5, with TRBD1 as a possible D gene (6 bases). Deletions cut 4 bases from V and 1 base from J, with 11 bases between. This CDR3 spans 14 amino acids. The germline V gene encodes CDR1 SGHRS and CDR2 YFSETQ. Here the CDR3 DNA reads TGCGCCAGCAGCCTGGACAGTAGCCAAGAGACCCAGTACTTC. This encodes CASSLDSSQETQYF.

The chain joins TRBV6-6 to TRBJ1-1, with 8 positions matching TRBD1. The V segment lost 6 bases and the J segment 5 bases; nucleotides outside the gene matches: 2. Germline assignment: CDR1 MNHNY and CDR2 SVGAGI (reference sequence). The CDR3 extends over 12 amino acids. For the CDR3, the DNA is TGTGCCAGCAGGGACAGGGAAACTGAAGCTTTCTTT. Its protein product is CASRDRETEAFF.